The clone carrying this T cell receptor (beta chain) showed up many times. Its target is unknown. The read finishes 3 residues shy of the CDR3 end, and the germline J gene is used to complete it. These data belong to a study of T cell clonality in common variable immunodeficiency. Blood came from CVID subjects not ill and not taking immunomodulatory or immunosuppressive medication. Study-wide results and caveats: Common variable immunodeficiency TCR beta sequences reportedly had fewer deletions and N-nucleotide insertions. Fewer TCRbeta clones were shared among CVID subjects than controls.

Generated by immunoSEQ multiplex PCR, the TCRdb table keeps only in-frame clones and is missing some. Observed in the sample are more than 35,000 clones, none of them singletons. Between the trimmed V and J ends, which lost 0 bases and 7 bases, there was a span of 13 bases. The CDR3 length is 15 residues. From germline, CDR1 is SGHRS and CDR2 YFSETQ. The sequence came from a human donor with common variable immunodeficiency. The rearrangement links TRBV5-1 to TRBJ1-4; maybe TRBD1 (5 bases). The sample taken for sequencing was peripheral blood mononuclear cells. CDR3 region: CASSLASQGGEKLFF. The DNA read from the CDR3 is TGCGCCAGCAGCTTGGCCTCGCAGGGTGGTGAAAAA.